A single sample is the source of the 27 T cell receptor beta chains below, sequenced in a study of identical twins. TCRdb used MiXCR to reprocess the 5' RACE reads, holding one entry per CDR3 protein. The table lists 1.5 million or so distinct CDR3 sequences, under 35% of them singletons. Sequencing input: cord blood. Receptors were obtained from a newborn girl in good health.

This clonotype was seen repeatedly, ten times or more. The chain couples TRBV11-2 to TRBJ2-5; maybe TRBD2 (5 bases). The V end was cut by 4 bases, the J end by 7 bases, with 7 bases between. Germline V gene sequence: CDR1 SGHAT, CDR2 FQNNGV. The length of the CDR3 is 11 residues. CDR3 nucleotides: TGTGCCAGCAGCTCCAGCGGGACCCAGTACTTC. Translated, it gives CASSSSGTQYF.

This clonotype was observed a handful of times. Mismatch with germline at one junction end may stem from a read error. This chain joins TRBV24-1 and TRBJ1-1, with a weak D call TRBD1 (6 bases). Per germline, CDR1 KGHDR and CDR2 SFDVKD. The CDR3 sequence is 15 residues long. Here the CDR3 DNA reads TGTGCCACCAGCGATTTAGGACAGCTGAACACTGAAGCTTTCTTT. This codes for CATSDLGQLNTEAFF.

This sequence joins TRBV28 and TRBJ1-1; D perhaps matches TRBD1 (5 bases). This CDR3 has 14 residues. Trimming took off 1 base at V and 4 bases at J, with 10 bases between the two ends. Germline V CDR1 and CDR2: MDHEN, SYDVKM. The CDR3 here is CASSLLVGGTEAFF. Written as DNA, the CDR3 is TGTGCCAGCAGTTTATTGGTGGGGGGCACTGAAGCTTTCTTT. The full variable domain, with the rest looked up from reference TRBV28 and TRBJ1-1, is DVKVTQSSRYLVKRTGEKVFLECVQDMDHENMFWYRQDPGLGLRLIYFSYDVKMKEKGDIPEGYSVSREKKERFSLILESASTNQTSMYLCASSLLVGGTEAFFGQGTRLTVV.

This clonotype was observed a few times. The V call is TRBV12-3 or TRBV12-4, the J call TRBJ2-1; 12 bases are shared with TRBD2. The CDR3 is 15 residues long. J was trimmed by 5 bases and V by 3 bases; bases with no gene match: 2. CDR3 sequence reads: CASSFPSGRDNEQFF. DNA for the CDR3: TGTGCCAGCAGTTTCCCTAGCGGGAGGGACAATGAGCAGTTCTTC.

In DNA, the CDR3 is TGTGCCAGCAGCCTAAGGGGAACTAGCGGGACAGCCTACGAGCAGTACTTC. Protein: CASSLRGTSGTAYEQYF. The genes are TRBV27 and TRBJ2-7; 10 nucleotides match TRBD2. Germline CDR1 reads MNHEY; CDR2 reads SMNVEV (reference sequence). V lost 6 bases, J lost 2 bases, and 13 bases stayed unmatched. This CDR3 has 17 residues.

This clonotype was found a few times. V usage is TRBV12-3 or TRBV12-4 and J usage is TRBJ2-7; 8 bases line up with TRBD1. Trimming removed 5 bases from V and 8 bases from J; junction bases left unmatched: 5. The CDR3 loop spans 12 amino acids. The CDR3 sequence: CASSPRTGQQYF. CDR3 DNA: TGTGCCAGCAGTCCCCGGACAGGGCAGCAGTACTTC.

This clonotype was seen many times. V usage is TRBV5-1 and J usage is TRBJ2-5; D not certain. Germline loops: CDR1 SGHRS, CDR2 YFSETQ. This CDR3 region has 13 residues. Trimming stripped 1 base from V and 0 bases from J, with 4 bases between. The CDR3 loop is CASSLFYQETQYF. CDR3 coding DNA: TGCGCCAGCAGCTTGTTCTACCAAGAGACCCAGTACTTC.

This clonotype was picked up a small number of times. V usage is TRBV20-1 and J usage is TRBJ2-3; 7 positions match TRBD2. CDR1 and CDR2 from the germline V gene are DFQATT and SNEGSKA (reference sequence). V trimming: 6 bases; J trimming: 1 base; junction bases outside the gene matches: 4. The CDR3 spans 13 residues. The CDR3: CSAAGEGTDTQYF. The CDR3 nucleotides read TGCAGTGCCGCGGGAGAGGGCACAGATACGCAGTATTTT.

This chain joins TRBV9 and TRBJ2-1, with D perhaps TRBD2 (5 bases). This CDR3 contains 14 residues. Trimming left V 0 bases short and J 5 bases short, with 9 bases between. From germline, CDR1 is SGDLS and CDR2 YYNGEE. Here the CDR3 reads CASSVAAGNNEQFF. Written as DNA, the CDR3 is TGTGCCAGCAGCGTAGCAGCCGGGAACAATGAGCAGTTCTTC. Full variable domain (remainder filled in from reference TRBV9 and TRBJ2-1): DSGVTQTPKHLITATGQRVTLRCSPRSGDLSVYWYQQSLDQGLQFLIQYYNGEERAKGNILERFSAQQFPDLHSELNLSSLELGDSALYFCASSVAAGNNEQFFGPGTRLTVL.

This clonotype was counted only a few times. The gene calls are TRBV30 and TRBJ2-7, with TRBD1 identical over 8 bases. The J call may be mistaken, given a closer DNA end match to TRBJ2-5. Germline values: CDR1 GTSNPN, CDR2 SVGIG (reference sequence). The CDR3 extends over 16 amino acids. CDR3 amino acids: CAWSLWDRSFLETQYF. For the CDR3, the DNA is TGTGCCTGGAGTCTGTGGGACAGGTCATTTTTAGAGACCCAGTACTTC.

This clonotype turned up a few times. The chain is built from TRBV25-1 and TRBJ2-3; the D is unclear. The CDR3 extends over 13 amino acids. From germline, CDR1 is MGHDK and CDR2 SYGVNS. V was clipped by 4 bases and J by 4 bases, with 9 bases between them. CDR3 sequence (DNA): TGTGCCAGCAGTGTCCTTGGGGCAGATACGCAGTATTTT. Protein product: CASSVLGADTQYF.

This clonotype was detected a few times. The rearrangement links TRBV6-5 to TRBJ1-5; 8 bases fit TRBD1. With 0 bases clipped from V and 6 bases from J, the junction kept 4 bases outside the gene matches. The CDR3 spans 15 residues. In germline, CDR1 is MNHEY, CDR2 SVGAGI. This chain's CDR3 is CASSYSWTGTQPQHF. For the CDR3, the DNA is TGTGCCAGCAGTTACTCGTGGACAGGGACTCAGCCCCAGCATTTT.

This chain links TRBV7-2 with TRBJ1-1; D remains unclear. The CDR3 totals 15 residues. In germline, CDR1 is SGHTA, CDR2 FQGNSA. Trimming pared 3 bases from V and 2 bases from J, leaving 13 bases between. The CDR3 spells CASSLGSATNTEAFF. Here the CDR3 DNA reads TGTGCCAGCAGCTTGGGCAGCGCCACTAACACTGAAGCTTTCTTT.

A few counts support this clonotype. This rearrangement joins TRBV2 to TRBJ1-2; no clear D. Trimming removed 0 bases from V and 8 bases from J, with 10 bases in between. The germline V gene has CDR1 SNHLY and CDR2 FYNNEI. This CDR3 is 13 amino acids long. The CDR3 sequence is CASSEALGGGYTF. As DNA, the CDR3 is TGTGCCAGCAGTGAAGCGCTTGGTGGGGGCTACACCTTC.

This rearrangement joins TRBV12-3 or TRBV12-4 to TRBJ2-1; 9 bases are shared with TRBD1. The CDR3 runs 15 residues. With V trimmed by 2 bases and J by 7 bases, 6 bases remained unmatched. The CDR3 sequence is CASSLSTGGWNEQFF. The CDR3 nucleotides read TGTGCCAGCAGTTTATCCACAGGGGGCTGGAATGAGCAGTTCTTC.

This clonotype was detected once. This rearrangement joins TRBV9 to TRBJ1-5; no firm D call. The V gene lost 4 bases and the J gene lost 0 bases, with 8 bases spanning the gap. This CDR3 region has 14 residues. Germline values: CDR1 SGDLS, CDR2 YYNGEE. The CDR3 sequence is CASSTDPSNQPQHF. As DNA, the CDR3 is TGTGCCAGCAGCACCGACCCTAGCAATCAGCCCCAGCATTTT.

This clonotype showed up many times. The CDR3 spells CASSPGGWNATYNEQFF. CDR3 coding DNA: TGTGCCAGCAGCCCAGGAGGGTGGAACGCGACCTACAATGAGCAGTTCTTC. The chain links TRBV28 to TRBJ2-1; a possible D gene is TRBD2 (6 bases). Germline CDR1 is MDHEN and CDR2 is SYDVKM. The CDR3 has 17 residues. The ends were cut back, 6 bases at V and 2 bases at J, with 20 bases in the middle.

This chain connects TRBV5-1 to TRBJ2-2; TRBD2 matches at 9 bases. This CDR3 region has 16 residues. CDR1 and CDR2 (germline): SGHRS, YFSETQ. V trimming: 2 bases; J trimming: 1 base; junction bases outside the gene matches: 3. The CDR3 protein is CASSLVAGVNTGELFF. The CDR3 region has the DNA TGCGCCAGCAGCTTAGTAGCGGGGGTGAACACCGGGGAGCTGTTTTTT.

The chain carries TRBV2 and TRBJ1-3, with D uncertain. Trimming stripped 6 bases from V and 0 bases from J, with 9 bases between. CDR1 is SNHLY and CDR2 is FYNNEI in the germline V gene. This CDR3 has 14 amino acids. The DNA for the CDR3 is TGTGCCAGCAGGTCCGACAACTCTGGAAACACCATATATTTT. Encoded protein: CASRSDNSGNTIYF.

This clonotype was seen a few times. V gene TRBV28 combines with J gene TRBJ2-7; no definite D call. CDR1 is MDHEN and CDR2 is SYDVKM in the germline V gene. The length of the CDR3 is 17 residues. Trimming removed 4 bases from V and 0 bases from J, with 19 bases in between. CDR3 sequence (DNA): TGTGCCAGCAGTTATATTGGTTTACGGTCAAGCTCCTACGAGCAGTACTTC. This codes for CASSYIGLRSSSYEQYF.

Comment on this clonotype: A much bigger clone sits one base away, suggesting this may be a read error. The chain uses TRBV29-1 and TRBJ2-1; 8 bases map to TRBD2. The J call is uncertain, as TRBJ2-7 better fits the DNA end. Per the germline V gene, CDR1 is SQVTM and CDR2 is ANQGSEA. The CDR3 loop spans 14 amino acids. CDR3 nucleotides: TGCAGCGCATCTCCAGCGGGGGTTTACAATGAGCAGTACTTC. Protein: CSASPAGVYNEQYF.

The rearrangement links TRBV5-1 to TRBJ1-6, with 7 nucleotides matching TRBD1. Germline lookup yields CDR1 SGHRS and CDR2 YFSETQ. V dropped 3 bases and J dropped 7; count of bases not matched to a gene: 4. The length of the CDR3 is 14 residues. CDR3 in DNA: TGCGCCAGCAGCTGGGACAGCCACAATTCACCCCTCCACTTT. It translates to CASSWDSHNSPLHF.

For this clonotype: Since a far larger clone is one base different, this is likely a read error. The rearrangement links TRBV11-1 to TRBJ2-7, with 9 nucleotides matching TRBD2. Germline lookup yields CDR1 SGHAT and CDR2 FQDESV (reference sequence). This CDR3 spans 14 amino acids. V lost 1 base and J lost 3; bases outside the gene matches: 1. CDR3 protein: CASSLETSGYEQYF. Written as DNA, the CDR3 is TGTGCCAGCAGCTTAGAGACTAGCGGCTACGAGCAGTACTTC.

This clonotype was seen a handful of times. The genes are TRBV15 and TRBJ2-3; TRBD2 matches at 10 bases. This CDR3 region has 18 residues. Per germline, CDR1 LNHNV and CDR2 YYDKDF (reference sequence). V gave up 0 bases and J gave up 3 bases; unmatched junction bases: 9. CDR3 protein: CATSRDRISGRLTDTQYF. For the CDR3, the DNA is TGTGCCACCAGCAGAGATCGGATTAGCGGGAGGCTGACAGATACGCAGTATTTT.

The gene calls are TRBV12-3 or TRBV12-4 and TRBJ1-2; D ambiguous. This CDR3 is 15 amino acids long. The V end lost 5 bases, the J end lost 3 bases, and 16 bases lay between the germline ends. CDR3 protein: CASSAEGLPYYGYTF. Here the CDR3 DNA reads TGTGCCAGCAGTGCTGAAGGACTGCCTTACTATGGCTACACCTTC.

V is TRBV6-5 and J is TRBJ2-7; D may be TRBD1 (5 bases). Germline lookup yields CDR1 MNHEY and CDR2 SVGAGI. The V and J ends lost 4 bases and 3 bases respectively, with 13 bases between them. This CDR3 is built from 14 residues. The DNA of the CDR3 is TGTGCCAGCAGTTCTCGACAGAGGATCTACGAGCAGTACTTC. It translates to CASSSRQRIYEQYF.

This rearrangement joins TRBV6-4 to TRBJ2-5; D gene uncertain. This CDR3 comprises 11 residues. Trimming left V 3 bases short and J 11 bases short, with 10 bases between. Germline values: CDR1 MRHNA, CDR2 SNTAGT. CDR3 sequence: CASSDAREQYF. CDR3 DNA: TGTGCCAGCAGTGATGCGCGAGAGCAGTACTTC.